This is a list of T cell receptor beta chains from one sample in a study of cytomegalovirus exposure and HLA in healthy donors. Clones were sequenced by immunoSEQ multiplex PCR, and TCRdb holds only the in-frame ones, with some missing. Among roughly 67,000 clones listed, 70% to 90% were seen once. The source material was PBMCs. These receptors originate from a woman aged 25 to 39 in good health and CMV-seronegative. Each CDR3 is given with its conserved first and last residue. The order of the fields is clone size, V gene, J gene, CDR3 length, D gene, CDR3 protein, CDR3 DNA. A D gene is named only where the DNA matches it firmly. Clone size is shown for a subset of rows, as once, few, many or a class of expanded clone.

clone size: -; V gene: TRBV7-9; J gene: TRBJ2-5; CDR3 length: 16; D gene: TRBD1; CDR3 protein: CASSPTGQATGETQYF; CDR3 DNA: TGTGCCAGCAGCCCAACCGGACAGGCCACTGGGGAGACCCAGTACTTC
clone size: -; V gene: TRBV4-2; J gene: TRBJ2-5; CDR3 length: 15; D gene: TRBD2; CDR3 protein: CASSQVGSGEETQYF; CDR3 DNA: TGTGCCAGCAGCCAAGTAGGTAGCGGGGAAGAGACCCAGTACTTC
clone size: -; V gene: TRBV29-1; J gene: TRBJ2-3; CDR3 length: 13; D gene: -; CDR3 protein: CSGGGASTDTQYF; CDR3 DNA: TGCAGCGGGGGCGGGGCTAGCACAGATACGCAGTATTTT
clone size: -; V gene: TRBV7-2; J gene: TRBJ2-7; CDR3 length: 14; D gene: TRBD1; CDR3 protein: CASSFGQGRYEQYF; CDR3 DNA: TGTGCCAGCAGCTTCGGACAGGGCAGGTACGAGCAGTACTTC
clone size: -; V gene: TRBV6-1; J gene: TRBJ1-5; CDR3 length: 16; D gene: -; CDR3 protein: CASSETERQINQPQHF; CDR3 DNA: TGTGCCAGCAGTGAAACGGAACGACAGATTAATCAGCCCCAGCATTTT
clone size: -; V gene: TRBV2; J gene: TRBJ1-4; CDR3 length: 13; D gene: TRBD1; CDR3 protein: CASSAQGNEKLFF; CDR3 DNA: TGTGCCAGCAGTGCACAGGGGAATGAAAAACTGTTTTTT
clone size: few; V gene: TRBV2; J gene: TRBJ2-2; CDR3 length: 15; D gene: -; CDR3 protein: CASSDGSAGTGELFF; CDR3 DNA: TGTGCCAGCAGTGATGGGTCGGCGGGCACCGGGGAGCTGTTTTTT
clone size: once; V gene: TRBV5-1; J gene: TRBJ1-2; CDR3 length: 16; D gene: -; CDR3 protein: CASSLEGGQTPHGYTF; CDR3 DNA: TGCGCCAGCAGCTTGGAGGGGGGGCAGACCCCTCATGGCTACACCTTC
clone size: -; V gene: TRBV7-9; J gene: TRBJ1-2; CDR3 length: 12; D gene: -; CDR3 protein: CSSSRPIEGYTF; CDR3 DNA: TGTTCCAGCAGCCGCCCCATAGAGGGCTACACCTTC
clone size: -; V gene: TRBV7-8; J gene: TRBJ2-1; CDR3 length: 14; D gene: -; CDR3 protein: CASSFYGLNNEQFF; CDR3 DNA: TGTGCCAGCAGCTTTTATGGACTAAACAATGAGCAGTTCTTC
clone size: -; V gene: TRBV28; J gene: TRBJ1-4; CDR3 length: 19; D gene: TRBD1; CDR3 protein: CASSPPPPLAGTGGEKLFF; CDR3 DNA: TGTGCCAGCAGCCCTCCGCCACCCTTAGCCGGGACAGGGGGTGAAAAACTGTTTTTT
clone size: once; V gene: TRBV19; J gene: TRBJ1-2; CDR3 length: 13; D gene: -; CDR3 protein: CASGEEGNYGYTF; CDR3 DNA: TGTGCCAGTGGGGAGGAGGGAAACTATGGCTACACCTTC
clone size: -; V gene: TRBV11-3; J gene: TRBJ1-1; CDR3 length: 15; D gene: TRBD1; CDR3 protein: CASSSWGQSNTEAFF; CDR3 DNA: TGTGCCAGCAGCTCCTGGGGACAGTCGAACACTGAAGCTTTCTTT
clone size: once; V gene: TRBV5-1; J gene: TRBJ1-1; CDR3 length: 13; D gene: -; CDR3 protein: CASSLRGGTEAFF; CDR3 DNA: TGCGCCAGCAGCTTGAGGGGGGGCACTGAAGCTTTCTTT
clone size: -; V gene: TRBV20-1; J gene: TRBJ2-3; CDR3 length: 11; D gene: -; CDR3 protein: CSASFGDTQYF; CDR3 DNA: TGCAGTGCTAGCTTCGGAGATACGCAGTATTTT
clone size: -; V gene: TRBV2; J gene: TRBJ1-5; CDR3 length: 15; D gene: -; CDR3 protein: CASSFMQGQNQPQHF; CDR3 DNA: TGTGCCAGCTCTTTCATGCAGGGGCAAAATCAGCCCCAGCATTTT
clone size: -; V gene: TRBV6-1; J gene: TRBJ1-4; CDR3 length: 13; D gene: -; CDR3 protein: CASSPSSNEKLFF; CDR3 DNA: TGTGCCAGCAGTCCCTCGTCGAATGAAAAACTGTTTTTT